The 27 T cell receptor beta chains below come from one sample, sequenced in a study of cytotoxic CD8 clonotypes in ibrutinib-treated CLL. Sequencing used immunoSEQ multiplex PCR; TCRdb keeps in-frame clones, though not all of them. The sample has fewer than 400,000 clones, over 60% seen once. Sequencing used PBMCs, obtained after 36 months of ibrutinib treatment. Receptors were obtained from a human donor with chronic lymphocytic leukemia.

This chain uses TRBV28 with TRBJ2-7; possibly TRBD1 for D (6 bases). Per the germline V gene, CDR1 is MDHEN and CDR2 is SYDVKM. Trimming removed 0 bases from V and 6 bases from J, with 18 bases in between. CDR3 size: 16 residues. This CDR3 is CASSLWQTGTPGEQYF. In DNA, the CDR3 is TGTGCCAGCAGTTTATGGCAAACAGGGACACCCGGCGAGCAGTACTTC.

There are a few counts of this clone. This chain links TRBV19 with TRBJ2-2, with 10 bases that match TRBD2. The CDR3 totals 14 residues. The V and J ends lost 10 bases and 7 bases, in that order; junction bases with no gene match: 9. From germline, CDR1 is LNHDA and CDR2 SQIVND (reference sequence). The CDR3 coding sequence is TGTGCCACCAGGACTAGCGGAGCATACGGGGAGCTGTTTTTT. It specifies CATRTSGAYGELFF.

DNA of the CDR3: TGTGCCAGCAGTGAAGATTTGGGGGCAGATACGCAGTATTTT. Encoded protein: CASSEDLGADTQYF. This chain connects TRBV2 to TRBJ2-3; the D gene could be TRBD1 or TRBD2 (5 bases each). Trimming cost V 1 base and J 4 bases, with 9 bases left between them. The CDR3 totals 14 residues. CDR1 and CDR2 (germline): SNHLY, FYNNEI.

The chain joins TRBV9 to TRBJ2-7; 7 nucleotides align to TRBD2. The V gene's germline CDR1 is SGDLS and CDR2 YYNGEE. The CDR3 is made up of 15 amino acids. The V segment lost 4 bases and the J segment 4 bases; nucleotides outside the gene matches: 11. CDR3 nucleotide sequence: TGTGCCAGCAGCCCCCGCCCGCGCGGGAGATACGAGCAGTACTTC. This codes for CASSPRPRGRYEQYF.

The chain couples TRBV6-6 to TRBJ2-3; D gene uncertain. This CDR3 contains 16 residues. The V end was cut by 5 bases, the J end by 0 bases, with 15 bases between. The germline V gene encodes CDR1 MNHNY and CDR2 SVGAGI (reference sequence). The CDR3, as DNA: TGTGCCAGCAGTCACAGTACTTACGCTAGCACAGATACGCAGTATTTT. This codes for CASSHSTYASTDTQYF.

CDR3 in amino acids: CASSVGTGFNGYTF. CDR3 DNA sequence: TGTGCCAGCAGCGTAGGGACAGGGTTTAATGGCTACACCTTC. The gene calls are TRBV9 and TRBJ1-2, with 8 bases matching TRBD1. Germline loops: CDR1 SGDLS, CDR2 YYNGEE. CDR3 length: 14 amino acids. Germline trimming cut 0 bases from V and 6 bases from J; bases unmatched to any gene: 4. The whole variable domain, filled in from reference TRBV9 and TRBJ1-2, reads DSGVTQTPKHLITATGQRVTLRCSPRSGDLSVYWYQQSLDQGLQFLIQYYNGEERAKGNILERFSAQQFPDLHSELNLSSLELGDSALYFCASSVGTGFNGYTFGSGTRLTVV.

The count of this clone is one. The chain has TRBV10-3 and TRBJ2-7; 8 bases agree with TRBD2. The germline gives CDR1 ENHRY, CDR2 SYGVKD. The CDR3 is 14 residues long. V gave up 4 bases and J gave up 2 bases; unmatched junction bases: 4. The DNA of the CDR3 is TGTGCCATCAGTGGTGGACTAGCCACCTACGAGCAGTACTTC. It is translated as CAISGGLATYEQYF.

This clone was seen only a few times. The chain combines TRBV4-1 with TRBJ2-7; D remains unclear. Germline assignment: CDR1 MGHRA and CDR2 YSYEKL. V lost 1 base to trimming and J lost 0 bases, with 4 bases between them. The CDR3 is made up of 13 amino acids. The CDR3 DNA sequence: TGCGCCAGCAGCCAAGTCCCCTCCTACGAGCAGTACTTC. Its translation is CASSQVPSYEQYF.

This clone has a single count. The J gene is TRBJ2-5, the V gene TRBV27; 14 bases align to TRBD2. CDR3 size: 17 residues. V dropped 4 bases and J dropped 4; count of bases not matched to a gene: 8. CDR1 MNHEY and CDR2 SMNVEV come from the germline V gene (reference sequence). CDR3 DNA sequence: TGTGCCAGCAGTTCAATGACGACTAGCGGGAGGGGAGAGACCCAGTACTTC. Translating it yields CASSSMTTSGRGETQYF.

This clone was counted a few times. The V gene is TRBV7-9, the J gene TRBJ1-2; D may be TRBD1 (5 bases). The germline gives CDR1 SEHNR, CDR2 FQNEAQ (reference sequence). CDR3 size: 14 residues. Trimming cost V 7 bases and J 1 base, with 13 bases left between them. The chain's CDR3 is CASTAQGFNYGYTF. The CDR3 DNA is TGTGCCAGCACGGCCCAGGGCTTTAACTATGGCTACACCTTC.

This chain's CDR3 is CASSVGQGIGYTF. The CDR3 DNA sequence: TGTGCCAGCAGCGTCGGGCAGGGGATAGGCTACACCTTC. The chain uses TRBV5-6 and TRBJ1-2; a weak D match, TRBD1 (6 bases). The CDR3 extends over 13 amino acids. Per the germline V gene, CDR1 is SGHDT and CDR2 is YYEEEE. V was cut by 4 bases and J by 8 bases, with 15 bases left in between.

The chain's CDR3 is CAISPSGGYSYNEQFF. The CDR3 bases are TGTGCCATCAGTCCTAGCGGGGGGTACTCCTACAATGAGCAGTTCTTC. This chain links TRBV10-3 with TRBJ2-1, with TRBD2 matching over 11 bases. CDR1 is ENHRY, CDR2 SYGVKD, per germline. The CDR3 spans 16 residues. Unmatched junction bases numbered 3, after V lost 5 bases and J lost 0 bases.

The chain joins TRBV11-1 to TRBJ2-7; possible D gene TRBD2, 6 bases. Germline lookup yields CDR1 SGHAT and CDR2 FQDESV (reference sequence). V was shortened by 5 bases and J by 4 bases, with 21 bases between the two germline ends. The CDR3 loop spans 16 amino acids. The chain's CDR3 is CASSPFPAGRLYEQYF. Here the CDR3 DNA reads TGTGCCAGCAGCCCCTTCCCCGCAGGGAGGCTTTACGAGCAGTACTTC.

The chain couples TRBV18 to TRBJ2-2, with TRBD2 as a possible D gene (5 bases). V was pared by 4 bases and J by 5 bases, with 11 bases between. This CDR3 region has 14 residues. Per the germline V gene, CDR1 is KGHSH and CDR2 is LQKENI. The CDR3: CASSLPGRTGELFF. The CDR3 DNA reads TGTGCCAGCTCACTCCCGGGAAGGACCGGGGAGCTGTTTTTT.

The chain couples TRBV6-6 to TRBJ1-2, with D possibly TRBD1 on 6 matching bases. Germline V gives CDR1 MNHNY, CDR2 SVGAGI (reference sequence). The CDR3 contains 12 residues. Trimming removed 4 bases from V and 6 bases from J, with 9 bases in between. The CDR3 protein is CASSFTGNGYTF. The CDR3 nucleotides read TGTGCCAGCAGTTTCACAGGGAATGGCTACACCTTC.

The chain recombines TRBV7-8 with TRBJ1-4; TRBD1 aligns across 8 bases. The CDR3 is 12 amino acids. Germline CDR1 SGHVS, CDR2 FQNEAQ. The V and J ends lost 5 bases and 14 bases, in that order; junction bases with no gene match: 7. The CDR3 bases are TGTGCCAGCAGCCTCACAGGGGGTAGGCTGTTTTTT. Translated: CASSLTGGRLFF. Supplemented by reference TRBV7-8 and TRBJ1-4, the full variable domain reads GAGVSQSPRYKVAKRGQDVALRCDPISGHVSLFWYQQALGQGPEFLTYFQNEAQLDKSGLPSDRFFAERPEGSVSTLKIQRTQQEDSAVYLCASSLTGGRLFFGSGTQLSVL.

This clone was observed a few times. The CDR3: CASSVGQGANSPLHF. The CDR3, as DNA: TGTGCCAGCAGCGTAGGACAGGGGGCTAATTCACCCCTCCACTTT. V usage is TRBV9 and J usage is TRBJ1-6; 10 nucleotides line up with TRBD1. With 0 bases clipped from V and 6 bases from J, the junction kept 0 bases outside the gene matches. The CDR3 is 15 residues long. Germline CDR1 is SGDLS and CDR2 is YYNGEE.

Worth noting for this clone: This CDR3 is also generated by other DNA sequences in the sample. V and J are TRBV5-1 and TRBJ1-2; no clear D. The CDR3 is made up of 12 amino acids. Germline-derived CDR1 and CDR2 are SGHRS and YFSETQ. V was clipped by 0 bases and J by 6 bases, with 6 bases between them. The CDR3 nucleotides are TGCGCCAGCAGCTTGGCGGGCGATGGCTACACCTTC. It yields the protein CASSLAGDGYTF.

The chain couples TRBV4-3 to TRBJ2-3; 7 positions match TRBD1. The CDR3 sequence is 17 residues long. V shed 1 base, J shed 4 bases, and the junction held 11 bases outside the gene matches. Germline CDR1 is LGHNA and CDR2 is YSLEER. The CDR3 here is CASSQGTGDHPADTQYF. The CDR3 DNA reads TGCGCCAGCAGCCAAGGTACAGGGGACCACCCCGCAGATACGCAGTATTTT.

CDR3 sequence reads: CASSLRPTDTQYF. For the CDR3, the DNA is TGTGCCAGCAGTTTAAGACCCACAGATACGCAGTATTTT. This chain joins TRBV27 and TRBJ2-3, with D unclear. Germline V lookup: CDR1 MNHEY, CDR2 SMNVEV (reference sequence). The CDR3 is 13 amino acids. Trimming pared 2 bases from V and 2 bases from J, leaving 5 bases between.

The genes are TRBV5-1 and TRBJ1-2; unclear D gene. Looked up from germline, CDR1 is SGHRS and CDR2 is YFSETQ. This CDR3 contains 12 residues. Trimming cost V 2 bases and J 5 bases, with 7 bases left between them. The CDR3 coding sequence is TGCGCCAGCAGCTTTGGGGATTATGGCTACACCTTC. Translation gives CASSFGDYGYTF.

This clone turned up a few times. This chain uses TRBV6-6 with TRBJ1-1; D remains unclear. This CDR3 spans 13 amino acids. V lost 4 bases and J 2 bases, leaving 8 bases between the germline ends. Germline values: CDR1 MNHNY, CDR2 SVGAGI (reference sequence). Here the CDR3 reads CASSSPGNTEAFF. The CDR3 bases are TGTGCCAGCAGTTCTCCCGGTAACACTGAAGCTTTCTTT.

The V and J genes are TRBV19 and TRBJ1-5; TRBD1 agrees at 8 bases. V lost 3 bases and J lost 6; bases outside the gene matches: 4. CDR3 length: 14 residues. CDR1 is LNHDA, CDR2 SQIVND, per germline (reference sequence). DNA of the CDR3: TGTGCCAGTAGTATTGGTGACAGGGGTCAGCCCCAGCATTTT. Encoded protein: CASSIGDRGQPQHF.

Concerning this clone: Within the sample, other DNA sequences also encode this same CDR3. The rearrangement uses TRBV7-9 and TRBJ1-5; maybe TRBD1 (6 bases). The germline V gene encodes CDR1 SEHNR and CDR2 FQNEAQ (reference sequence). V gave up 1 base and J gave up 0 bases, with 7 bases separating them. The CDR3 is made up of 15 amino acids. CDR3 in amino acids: CASSLEGGSNQPQHF. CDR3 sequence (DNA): TGTGCCAGCAGCTTAGAGGGGGGTAGCAATCAGCCCCAGCATTTT.

The CDR3 DNA is TGTGCCAGCAGACCCACGGGACTCCACAGGAGCTCCTACAATGAGCAGTTCTTC. It yields the protein CASRPTGLHRSSYNEQFF. V gene TRBV6-4 combines with J gene TRBJ2-1; D may be TRBD2 (6 bases). V gave up 6 bases and J gave up 0 bases, with 21 bases separating them. This CDR3 spans 18 amino acids. Per germline, CDR1 MRHNA and CDR2 SNTAGT.

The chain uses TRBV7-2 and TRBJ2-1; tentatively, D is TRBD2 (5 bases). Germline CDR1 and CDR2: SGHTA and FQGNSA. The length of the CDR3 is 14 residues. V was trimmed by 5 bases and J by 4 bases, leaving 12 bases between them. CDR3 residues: CASSGLLGYNEQFF. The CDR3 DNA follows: TGTGCCAGCAGCGGACTCTTGGGATACAATGAGCAGTTCTTC.

CDR3 loop: CASSAGQGEETQYF. The CDR3 DNA is TGTGCCAGCAGCGCGGGACAGGGGGAGGAGACCCAGTACTTC. The chain combines TRBV11-2 with TRBJ2-5, with 11 bases fitting TRBD1. With 5 bases clipped from V and 5 bases from J, the junction kept 4 bases outside the gene matches. This CDR3 is 14 amino acids long. CDR1 is SGHAT, CDR2 FQNNGV, per germline.